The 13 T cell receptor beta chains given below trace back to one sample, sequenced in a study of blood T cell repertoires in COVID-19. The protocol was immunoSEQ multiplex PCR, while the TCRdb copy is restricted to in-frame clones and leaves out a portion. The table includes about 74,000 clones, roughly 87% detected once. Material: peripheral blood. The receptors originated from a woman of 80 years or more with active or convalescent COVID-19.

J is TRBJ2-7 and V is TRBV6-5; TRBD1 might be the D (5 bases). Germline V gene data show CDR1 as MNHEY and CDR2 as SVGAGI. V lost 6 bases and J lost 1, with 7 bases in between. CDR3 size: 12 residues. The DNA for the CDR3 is TGTGCCAGCAGGACAGAGTCCTACGAGCAGTACTTC. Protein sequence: CASRTESYEQYF.

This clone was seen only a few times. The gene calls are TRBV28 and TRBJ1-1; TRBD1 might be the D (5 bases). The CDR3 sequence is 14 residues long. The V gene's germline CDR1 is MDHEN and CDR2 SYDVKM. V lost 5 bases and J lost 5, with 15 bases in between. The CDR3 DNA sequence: TGTGCCAGCAGTCCACCCCAGGGTAGGACTGAAGCTTTCTTT. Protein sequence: CASSPPQGRTEAFF. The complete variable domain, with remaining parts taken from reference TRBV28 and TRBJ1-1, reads DVKVTQSSRYLVKRTGEKVFLECVQDMDHENMFWYRQDPGLGLRLIYFSYDVKMKEKGDIPEGYSVSREKKERFSLILESASTNQTSMYLCASSPPQGRTEAFFGQGTRLTVV.

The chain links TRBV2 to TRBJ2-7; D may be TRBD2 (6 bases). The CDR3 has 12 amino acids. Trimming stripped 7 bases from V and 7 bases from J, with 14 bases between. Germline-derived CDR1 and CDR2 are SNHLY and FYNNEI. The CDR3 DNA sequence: TGTGCCAGCAAGGAGCCTCGGGGGGAGCAGTACTTC. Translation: CASKEPRGEQYF.

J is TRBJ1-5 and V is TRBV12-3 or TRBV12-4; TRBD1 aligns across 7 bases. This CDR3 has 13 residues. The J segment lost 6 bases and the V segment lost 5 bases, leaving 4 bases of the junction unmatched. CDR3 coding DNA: TGTGCCAGCAGTCCGCAGGGGGGTCAGCCCCAGCATTTT. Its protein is CASSPQGGQPQHF.

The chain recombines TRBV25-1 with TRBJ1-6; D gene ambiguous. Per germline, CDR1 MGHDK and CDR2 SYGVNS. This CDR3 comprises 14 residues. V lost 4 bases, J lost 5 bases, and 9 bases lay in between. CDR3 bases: TGTGCCAGCAGTGGCACGGTAAATAATTCACCCCTCCACTTT. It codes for CASSGTVNNSPLHF.

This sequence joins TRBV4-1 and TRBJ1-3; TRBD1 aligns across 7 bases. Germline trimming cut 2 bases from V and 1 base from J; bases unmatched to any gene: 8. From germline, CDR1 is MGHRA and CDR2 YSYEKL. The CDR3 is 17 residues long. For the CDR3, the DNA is TGCGCCAGCAGCCAATATTCGGGACAGCCATCTGGAAACACCATATATTTT. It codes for CASSQYSGQPSGNTIYF.

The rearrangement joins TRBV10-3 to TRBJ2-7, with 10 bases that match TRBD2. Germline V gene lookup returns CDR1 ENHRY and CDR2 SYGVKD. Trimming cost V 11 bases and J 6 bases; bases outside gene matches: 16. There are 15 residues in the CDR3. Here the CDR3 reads CAAERGGGIGREQYF. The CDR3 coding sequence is TGTGCCGCCGAGCGGGGGGGCGGGATCGGTCGCGAGCAGTACTTC.

The CDR3 DNA is TGTGCCAGCAGTGAACGGAGGGGAGGGGTTCAGCCCCAGCATTTT. The encoded protein is CASSERRGGVQPQHF. The genes are TRBV6-1 and TRBJ1-5; D is perhaps TRBD1 (5 bases). Trimming took 2 bases from V and 6 from J, leaving 14 bases between them. This CDR3 is built from 15 residues. Germline V gives CDR1 MNHNS, CDR2 SASEGT.

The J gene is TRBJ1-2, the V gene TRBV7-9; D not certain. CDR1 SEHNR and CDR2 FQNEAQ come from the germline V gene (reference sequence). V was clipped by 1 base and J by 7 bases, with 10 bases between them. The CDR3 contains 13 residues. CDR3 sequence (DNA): TGTGCCAGCAGCTTAGATGAGGGTGGTGGCTACACCTTC. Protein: CASSLDEGGGYTF.

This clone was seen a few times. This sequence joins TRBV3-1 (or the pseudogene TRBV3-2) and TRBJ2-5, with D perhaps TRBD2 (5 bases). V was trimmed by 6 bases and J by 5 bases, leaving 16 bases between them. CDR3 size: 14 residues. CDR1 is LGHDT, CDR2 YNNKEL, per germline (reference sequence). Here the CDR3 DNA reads TGTGCCAGCAGGCCCGAACTAGTCGGGGAGACCCAGTACTTC. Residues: CASRPELVGETQYF.

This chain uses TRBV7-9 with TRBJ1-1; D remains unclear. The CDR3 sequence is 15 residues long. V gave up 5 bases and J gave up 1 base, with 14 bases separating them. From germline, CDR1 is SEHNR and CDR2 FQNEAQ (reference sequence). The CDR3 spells CASSPLWRANTEAFF. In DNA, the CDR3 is TGTGCCAGCAGCCCACTGTGGCGGGCGAACACTGAAGCTTTCTTT.

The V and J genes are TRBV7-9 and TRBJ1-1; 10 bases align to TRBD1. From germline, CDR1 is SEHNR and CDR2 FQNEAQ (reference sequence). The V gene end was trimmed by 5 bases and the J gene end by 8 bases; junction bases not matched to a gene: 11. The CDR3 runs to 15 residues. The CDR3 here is CASSTDRGRIPEAFF. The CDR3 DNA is TGTGCCAGCAGCACCGACAGGGGGCGAATACCGGAAGCTTTCTTT.

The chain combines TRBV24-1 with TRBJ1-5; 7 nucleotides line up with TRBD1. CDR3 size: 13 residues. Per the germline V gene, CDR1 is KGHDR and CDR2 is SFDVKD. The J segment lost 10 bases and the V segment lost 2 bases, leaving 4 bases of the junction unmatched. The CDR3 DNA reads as TGTGCCACCAGTGATTCCTACAGGGGACCCCAGCATTTT. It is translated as CATSDSYRGPQHF.